These 14 T cell receptor beta chains share one sample of origin, sequenced in a study of human T cells and chemical hapten exposure. Noted treatment: therapeutic diphenylcyclopropenone sensitization with weekly scalp DPC. Unique molecular identifiers were linked by the library to individual cDNA molecules. TCRdb fed the reads into MiXCR, producing one record per CDR3 protein. The repertoire consists of around 2,300 distinct CDR3 sequences, with around 60% occurring once and the leading ten covering more than 8%. This specimen consisted of whole blood, obtained before DPC sensitization or 2, 6, or about 24 weeks after (not recorded which). The receptors shown here come from an adult with alopecia areata. Some clones in this sample may be carry-over from other donors' samples. This table probably holds off-target reads from a library built for another chain.

This sequence joins TRBV2 and TRBJ2-7, with D maybe TRBD1 (6 bases). Trimming left V 6 bases short and J 0 bases short, with 18 bases between. This CDR3 is built from 16 residues. Germline assignment: CDR1 SNHLY and CDR2 FYNNEI. The chain's CDR3 is CASSSTDRTYSYEQYF. CDR3 DNA sequence: TGTGCCAGCAGCTCTACTGACAGGACCTACTCCTACGAGCAGTACTTC.

This chain links TRBV19 with TRBJ2-2, with TRBD1 matching over 7 bases. The trim removed 8 bases at V and 2 bases at J, leaving 5 bases unmatched. This CDR3 has 14 amino acids. Germline CDR1 is LNHDA and CDR2 is SQIVND (reference sequence). In DNA form, the CDR3 reads TGTGCCAGTGGGACAGCTTCTAACACCGGGGAGCTGTTTTTT. Amino acids: CASGTASNTGELFF.

This clonotype was recorded a few times. The J gene is TRBJ2-7, the V gene TRBV9; a weak D match, TRBD2 (7 bases). The CDR3 totals 16 residues. CDR1 SGDLS and CDR2 YYNGEE come from the germline V gene. V dropped 0 bases and J dropped 3 bases, with 16 bases sitting between them. The CDR3 loop reads CASSVAEGEGSYEQYF. The CDR3 DNA reads as TGTGCCAGCAGCGTAGCTGAGGGGGAGGGCAGCTACGAGCAGTACTTC.

The genes are TRBV13 and TRBJ2-5; 9 bases fit TRBD1. Trimming cost V 3 bases and J 5 bases; bases outside gene matches: 4. CDR1 is PRHDT and CDR2 is FYEKMQ in the germline V gene (reference sequence). This CDR3 is 14 amino acids long. The CDR3, as DNA: TGTGCCAGCAGCTTGAACGACAGGGGGGAGACCCAGTACTTC. Its protein is CASSLNDRGETQYF.

The chain couples TRBV10-2 to TRBJ2-5; 11 bases align to TRBD2. The V and J ends lost 3 bases and 5 bases, in that order; junction bases with no gene match: 8. The CDR3 extends over 16 amino acids. Germline-derived CDR1 and CDR2 are WSHSY and SAAADI. The CDR3 sequence is CASSDLAGGSGETQYF. CDR3 coding DNA: TGCGCCAGCAGTGATCTAGCGGGAGGATCGGGGGAGACCCAGTACTTC.

The rearrangement uses TRBV11-2 and TRBJ2-3; 7 positions agree with TRBD1. Germline assignment: CDR1 SGHAT and CDR2 FQNNGV. There are 13 residues in the CDR3. With V trimmed by 5 bases and J by 9 bases, 8 bases remained unmatched. CDR3 DNA: TGTGCCAGCAGCCCCCGGGACAGATACACGCAGTATTTT. It encodes CASSPRDRYTQYF.

The chain is built from TRBV15 and TRBJ2-5, with no clear D. The germline V and J ends were trimmed by 0 bases and 3 bases, with 8 bases remaining between them. Germline-derived CDR1 and CDR2 are LNHNV and YYDKDF (reference sequence). This CDR3 contains 14 residues. The CDR3 coding sequence is TGTGCCACCAGCAGAGATAGTAGGGAAGAGACCCAGTACTTC. It encodes CATSRDSREETQYF.

CDR3 sequence (DNA): TGCGCCAGCAGCTTGGCGGGAGGCACAGATACGCAGTATTTT. Translating it yields CASSLAGGTDTQYF. The rearrangement joins TRBV5-1 to TRBJ2-3, with a possible D match to TRBD2 (6 bases). The germline gives CDR1 SGHRS, CDR2 YFSETQ. The V and J ends lost 0 bases and 1 base respectively, with 6 bases between them. The CDR3 covers 14 residues. Complete variable domain (other parts from reference TRBV5-1 and TRBJ2-3): KAGVTQTPRYLIKTRGQQVTLSCSPISGHRSVSWYQQTPGQGLQFLFEYFSETQRNKGNFPGRFSGRQFSNSRSEMNVSTLELGDSALYLCASSLAGGTDTQYFGPGTRLTVL.

This clonotype was seen a single time. The chain employs TRBV27 and TRBJ2-2; D is uncertain. The CDR3 totals 13 residues. The germline V gene has CDR1 MNHEY and CDR2 SMNVEV (reference sequence). Trimming left V 6 bases short and J 2 bases short, with 7 bases between. CDR3: CASRTVNTGELFF. The CDR3 region has the DNA TGTGCCAGCAGGACCGTCAACACCGGGGAGCTGTTTTTT.

The chain is built from TRBV6-1 and TRBJ2-1, with 7 nucleotides matching TRBD1. The CDR3 runs 16 residues. J gave up 4 bases and V 1 base, and 7 bases lay outside the gene matches. From germline, CDR1 is MNHNS and CDR2 SASEGT. CDR3 coding DNA: TGTGCCAGCAGTGAAGATAGGGGACAGCTATACAATGAGCAGTTCTTC. Its translation: CASSEDRGQLYNEQFF.

A few counts support this clonotype. The chain recombines TRBV29-1 with TRBJ2-2, with TRBD1 matching over 9 bases. This CDR3 is 15 amino acids long. Germline V CDR1 and CDR2: SQVTM, ANQGSEA. V gave up 4 bases and J gave up 5 bases; unmatched junction bases: 8. CDR3 DNA: TGCAGCGTTGCCAACCGACAGGGGGGAACCGGGGAGCTGTTTTTT. Its protein product is CSVANRQGGTGELFF.

This chain joins TRBV29-1 and TRBJ2-6; 7 bases are a match to TRBD1. V dropped 6 bases and J dropped 0; count of bases not matched to a gene: 5. The V gene's germline CDR1 is SQVTM and CDR2 ANQGSEA. This CDR3 is built from 15 residues. The CDR3 nucleotides read TGCAGCGTACCGAGGGACAGCTCTGGGGCCAACGTCCTGACTTTC. As protein: CSVPRDSSGANVLTF.

This rearrangement joins TRBV12-3 or TRBV12-4 to TRBJ2-1, with D tentatively TRBD2 (6 bases). Trimming stripped 2 bases from V and 12 bases from J, with 11 bases between. The CDR3 runs to 12 residues. This CDR3 reads CASSLLEGRQFF. Here the CDR3 DNA reads TGTGCCAGCAGTTTATTGGAGGGCCGGCAGTTCTTC.

The table lists this clonotype with a few counts. The chain has TRBV29-1 and TRBJ2-7; D is possibly TRBD2 (5 bases). The CDR3 covers 11 residues. Germline V gives CDR1 SQVTM, CDR2 ANQGSEA. V lost 7 bases and J lost 4, with 11 bases in between. CDR3 nucleotide sequence: TGCAGCGCCGGGGAGCCTTACGAGCAGTACTTC. Amino acid sequence: CSAGEPYEQYF.